The 28 T cell receptor beta chains below come from one sample, sequenced in a study of graft-versus-host responses after intestinal transplantation. Libraries were prepared by immunoSEQ multiplex PCR; TCRdb keeps only in-frame clonotypes and omits some of them. The sample carries under 9,500 clones, around 74% recorded once. The starting material, graft tissue, was processed to release intraepithelial and lamina propria lymphocytes. The source was ileum tissue, collected about 490 days after intestinal transplant. These receptors came from a human patient who received an intestinal transplant, so some T cells may come from the graft donor.

V and J are TRBV6-5 and TRBJ2-4; the D gene is possibly TRBD1 (5 bases). The CDR3 sequence is 15 residues long. Trimming cost V 0 bases and J 6 bases, with 12 bases left between them. The germline gives CDR1 MNHEY, CDR2 SVGAGI. In DNA form, the CDR3 reads TGTGCCAGCAGTTACTCGTTTGCCAGGGCAAACATTCAGTACTTC. Protein product: CASSYSFARANIQYF.

This sequence joins TRBV6-5 and TRBJ2-7, with 15 nucleotides matching TRBD2. V shed 2 bases, J shed 7 bases, and the junction held 3 bases outside the gene matches. The CDR3 is made up of 15 amino acids. Germline values: CDR1 MNHEY, CDR2 SVGAGI. This chain's CDR3 is CASSYGTSGRWEQYF. The CDR3 DNA is TGTGCCAGCAGTTACGGGACTAGCGGGAGGTGGGAGCAGTACTTC.

The CDR3 spells CASSLEQLYGYTF. The CDR3 coding sequence is TGTGCCAGCAGCTTGGAACAGCTCTATGGCTACACCTTC. The chain carries TRBV5-6 and TRBJ1-2; D gene ambiguous. Germline V gene lookup returns CDR1 SGHDT and CDR2 YYEEEE. The CDR3 has 13 residues. The V end was cut by 0 bases, the J end by 4 bases, with 7 bases between.

The J gene is TRBJ1-6, the V gene TRBV6-1; D ambiguous. Looked up from germline, CDR1 is MNHNS and CDR2 is SASEGT. This CDR3 has 15 residues. V was pared by 1 base and J by 9 bases, with 13 bases between. CDR3 DNA sequence: TGTGCCAGCAGTGAAGGGAGGTTTGGAAGTTCACCCCTCCACTTT. Translation gives CASSEGRFGSSPLHF.

This sequence joins TRBV11-3 and TRBJ2-7, with D perhaps TRBD2 (6 bases). The CDR3 extends over 13 amino acids. The V and J ends lost 1 base and 6 bases respectively, with 10 bases between them. CDR1 and CDR2 (germline): SGHNT, YENEEA. The CDR3 DNA follows: TGTGCCAGCAGCTTAGTATTGGAGGGCGAGCAGTACTTC. It yields the protein CASSLVLEGEQYF. The entire variable domain, with the rest obtained from reference TRBV11-3 and TRBJ2-7, is as follows: EAGVVQSPRYKIIEKKQPVAFWCNPISGHNTLYWYLQNLGQGPELLIRYENEEAVDDSQLPKDRFSAERLKGVDSTLKIQPAELGDSAVYLCASSLVLEGEQYFGPGTRLTVT.

This chain's CDR3 is CASSMGTGTGNNIQYF. The DNA for the CDR3 is TGTGCCAGTAGTATGGGGACCGGGACAGGGAATAACATTCAGTACTTC. The chain joins TRBV19 to TRBJ2-4; 9 nucleotides align to TRBD1. The V gene end was trimmed by 3 bases and the J gene end by 7 bases; junction bases not matched to a gene: 10. The CDR3 contains 16 residues. CDR1 and CDR2 (germline): LNHDA, SQIVND (reference sequence).

This rearrangement joins TRBV25-1 to TRBJ2-7; TRBD1 might be the D (6 bases). V gave up 3 bases and J gave up 2 bases, with 14 bases separating them. The CDR3 is 15 residues long. Germline V gives CDR1 MGHDK, CDR2 SYGVNS. CDR3 nucleotides: TGTGCCAGCAGTGAGGGAAATACAGGGCCCTACGAGCAGTACTTC. This translates into CASSEGNTGPYEQYF.

This clone has more than one count but fewer than ten. The chain couples TRBV9 to TRBJ1-3; D perhaps matches TRBD1 (6 bases). V was shortened by 1 base and J by 8 bases, with 19 bases between the two germline ends. Germline V CDR1 and CDR2: SGDLS, YYNGEE. This CDR3 has 16 amino acids. The CDR3 region has the DNA TGTGCCAGCAGCGTACAGGGGACGGTGGGGCTCGACACCATATATTTT. Its translation: CASSVQGTVGLDTIYF. The entire variable domain, with the rest obtained from reference TRBV9 and TRBJ1-3, is as follows: DSGVTQTPKHLITATGQRVTLRCSPRSGDLSVYWYQQSLDQGLQFLIQYYNGEERAKGNILERFSAQQFPDLHSELNLSSLELGDSALYFCASSVQGTVGLDTIYFGEGSWLTVV.

By sample fraction, this clone is medium-sized. The DNA for the CDR3 is TGTGCCAGTAGCTCCTGGGGGGCCTCCTACAATGAGCAGTTCTTC. It codes for CASSSWGASYNEQFF. This chain uses TRBV19 with TRBJ2-1, with D possibly called TRBD1 or TRBD2 (6 bases each). From germline, CDR1 is LNHDA and CDR2 SQIVND (reference sequence). The CDR3 covers 15 residues. V lost 6 bases to trimming and J lost 0 bases, with 12 bases between them.

This sequence joins TRBV7-3 and TRBJ2-7, with D hard to call. V shed 2 bases and J shed 1 base, with 15 bases lying between them. Germline V CDR1 and CDR2: SGHTA, FQGTGA. The CDR3 runs 16 residues. The CDR3, as DNA: TGTGCCAGCAGCTTACTTCGGGCGAGTGGGTCCTACGAGCAGTACTTC. It codes for CASSLLRASGSYEQYF. The whole variable domain, remainder taken from reference TRBV7-3 and TRBJ2-7, is GAGVSQTPSNKVTEKGKYVELRCDPISGHTALYWYRQSLGQGPEFLIYFQGTGAADDSGLPNDRFFAVRPEGSVSTLKIQRTERGDSAVYLCASSLLRASGSYEQYFGPGTRLTVT.

This chain joins TRBV11-3 and TRBJ2-5; the match to TRBD2 covers 8 bases. The CDR3 extends over 15 amino acids. CDR1 is SGHNT, CDR2 YENEEA, per germline. With 4 bases clipped from V and 5 bases from J, the junction kept 9 bases outside the gene matches. For the CDR3, the DNA is TGTGCCAGCAGCTCCGGGAGCGGGAGTGGGGAGACCCAGTACTTC. Protein sequence: CASSSGSGSGETQYF.

The chain combines TRBV30 with TRBJ2-1, with D tentatively TRBD2 (6 bases). The CDR3 runs to 11 residues. Germline values: CDR1 GTSNPN, CDR2 SVGIG (reference sequence). Trimming removed 0 bases from V and 11 bases from J, with 8 bases in between. The CDR3 bases are TGTGCCTGGAGTGTGGGCGGGAAGCAGTTCTTC. Its protein is CAWSVGGKQFF. Filled out from reference TRBV30 and TRBJ2-1, the complete variable domain reads SQTIHQWPATLVQPVGSPLSLECTVEGTSNPNLYWYRQAAGRGLQLLFYSVGIGQISSEVPQNLSASRPQDRQFILSSKKLLLSDSGFYLCAWSVGGKQFFGPGTRLTVL.

The chain combines TRBV5-6 with TRBJ1-2; D uncertain. V was shortened by 4 bases and J by 5 bases, with 15 bases between the two germline ends. The V gene's germline CDR1 is SGHDT and CDR2 YYEEEE. The CDR3 length is 14 residues. The CDR3 protein is CASSRRSGSYGYTF. CDR3 sequence (DNA): TGTGCCAGCAGCCGAAGGTCGGGCTCTTATGGCTACACCTTC.

The chain uses TRBV5-4 and TRBJ2-7, with a possible D match to TRBD1 (6 bases). Germline V CDR1 and CDR2: SGHNT, YYREEE (reference sequence). The CDR3 loop spans 15 amino acids. The V and J ends lost 5 bases and 6 bases respectively, with 21 bases between them. The chain's CDR3 is CASSLLTGSKSEQYF. The CDR3 DNA reads as TGTGCCAGCAGTCTCCTCACAGGGAGCAAGAGCGAGCAGTACTTC.

This chain joins TRBV18 and TRBJ2-1, with 9 bases lining up with TRBD1. With 2 bases clipped from V and 1 base from J, the junction kept 9 bases outside the gene matches. Germline CDR1 reads KGHSH; CDR2 reads LQKENI. There are 18 residues in the CDR3. The DNA of the CDR3 is TGTGCCAGCTCACCAACCGGGACAGGGTATTTTTCCTACAATGAGCAGTTCTTC. This codes for CASSPTGTGYFSYNEQFF. Using reference TRBV18 and TRBJ2-1 for the parts outside the CDR3, the full variable domain is NAGVMQNPRHLVRRRGQEARLRCSPMKGHSHVYWYRQLPEEGLKFMVYLQKENIIDESGMPKERFSAEFPKEGPSILRIQQVVRGDSAAYFCASSPTGTGYFSYNEQFFGPGTRLTVL.

The V and J genes are TRBV7-3 and TRBJ2-4; 7 bases line up with TRBD2. Unmatched junction bases numbered 7, after V lost 0 bases and J lost 8 bases. This CDR3 has 15 amino acids. Germline V gene lookup returns CDR1 SGHTA and CDR2 FQGTGA. The CDR3 spells CASSLTSTGRDIQYF. CDR3 bases: TGTGCCAGCAGCTTAACTTCGACGGGGAGGGACATTCAGTACTTC. The full variable domain, completed using reference TRBV7-3 and TRBJ2-4, is GAGVSQTPSNKVTEKGKYVELRCDPISGHTALYWYRQSLGQGPEFLIYFQGTGAADDSGLPNDRFFAVRPEGSVSTLKIQRTERGDSAVYLCASSLTSTGRDIQYFGAGTRLSVL.

The chain joins TRBV5-1 to TRBJ1-2, with 7 bases matching TRBD1. The CDR3 contains 13 residues. V was pared by 4 bases and J by 8 bases, with 8 bases of the junction left unmatched. The V gene's germline CDR1 is SGHRS and CDR2 YFSETQ. The CDR3 sequence: CASSTDRDGGYTF. CDR3 sequence (DNA): TGCGCCAGCAGCACCGACAGGGATGGGGGCTACACCTTC. Using reference TRBV5-1 and TRBJ1-2 for the parts outside the CDR3, the full variable domain is KAGVTQTPRYLIKTRGQQVTLSCSPISGHRSVSWYQQTPGQGLQFLFEYFSETQRNKGNFPGRFSGRQFSNSRSEMNVSTLELGDSALYLCASSTDRDGGYTFGSGTRLTVV.

V is TRBV6-5 and J is TRBJ1-3, with no clear D. Looked up from germline, CDR1 is MNHEY and CDR2 is SVGAGI. There are 16 residues in the CDR3. V lost 4 bases and J lost 4, with 17 bases in between. CDR3 protein: CASSLAGWVSGNTIYF. The CDR3 nucleotides are TGTGCCAGCAGTTTAGCCGGGTGGGTCTCCGGAAACACCATATATTTT.

This clone showed up just a few times. The chain is built from TRBV4-1 and TRBJ2-2; TRBD1 matches 9 bases. The V and J ends lost 10 bases and 3 bases, in that order; junction bases with no gene match: 9. Per germline, CDR1 MGHRA and CDR2 YSYEKL. The CDR3 contains 15 residues. Here the CDR3 reads CATRTGTGYTGELFF. The CDR3 DNA follows: TGCGCCACCCGGACAGGGACAGGGTACACCGGGGAGCTGTTTTTT.

V gene TRBV7-2 combines with J gene TRBJ1-1; maybe TRBD1 (5 bases). Germline loops: CDR1 SGHTA, CDR2 FQGNSA. Between the trimmed V and J ends, which lost 3 bases and 3 bases, there was a span of 11 bases. There are 14 residues in the CDR3. In DNA form, the CDR3 reads TGTGCCAGCAGCTTCTCAGGGAGGGACACTGAAGCTTTCTTT. Encoded protein: CASSFSGRDTEAFF.

This clone appeared a single time. This chain joins TRBV6-1 and TRBJ1-2; weak D call: TRBD1 (5 bases). CDR1 is MNHNS, CDR2 SASEGT, per germline. V was trimmed by 3 bases and J by 1 base, leaving 6 bases between them. This CDR3 comprises 13 residues. The CDR3 is CASSEGLNYGYTF. In DNA, the CDR3 is TGTGCCAGCAGTGAGGGGCTTAACTATGGCTACACCTTC.

The chain is built from TRBV5-1 and TRBJ2-5; 11 positions match TRBD2. Germline V CDR1 and CDR2: SGHRS, YFSETQ. There are 16 residues in the CDR3. Trimming cost V 0 bases and J 6 bases; bases outside gene matches: 7. DNA for the CDR3: TGCGCCAGCAGCTTGGCGGTAGCGGGAGGGGAAAAGACCCAGTACTTC. Protein sequence: CASSLAVAGGEKTQYF.

V usage is TRBV10-3 and J usage is TRBJ2-7; TRBD2 matches at 10 bases. V gave up 5 bases and J gave up 7 bases; unmatched junction bases: 14. The length of the CDR3 is 16 residues. The germline V gene encodes CDR1 ENHRY and CDR2 SYGVKD. CDR3 protein: CAISFLEIAGGGEQYF. Here the CDR3 DNA reads TGTGCCATCAGTTTTCTCGAAATAGCGGGAGGAGGGGAGCAGTACTTC.

The gene calls are TRBV6-1 and TRBJ1-1, with D unclear. Trimming took 8 bases from V and 1 from J, leaving 11 bases between them. The CDR3 has 13 amino acids. Per germline, CDR1 MNHNS and CDR2 SASEGT. The CDR3 region is CASPRPGNTEAFF. In DNA, the CDR3 is TGTGCCAGCCCGAGACCGGGGAACACTGAAGCTTTCTTT.

V usage is TRBV5-1 and J usage is TRBJ2-7; D gene uncertain. There are 15 residues in the CDR3. Germline CDR1 SGHRS, CDR2 YFSETQ. The V end lost 2 bases, the J end lost 0 bases, and 12 bases lay between the germline ends. CDR3 in DNA: TGCGCCAGCAGCTTAGACTTCTCGAGCTCCTACGAGCAGTACTTC. As protein: CASSLDFSSSYEQYF.

This clone has only a few counts. The CDR3 nucleotides read TGCAGCGTACGGATGAGCATTATGAACACTGAAGCTTTCTTT. It codes for CSVRMSIMNTEAFF. The V call is TRBV29-1, the J call TRBJ1-1, with D uncertain. This CDR3 has 14 residues. With 6 bases removed from V and 0 bases from J, the gap between germline ends came to 14 bases. The germline V gene encodes CDR1 SQVTM and CDR2 ANQGSEA.

The chain uses TRBV7-3 and TRBJ2-7; D could derive from TRBD1 or TRBD2 (5 bases each). This CDR3 comprises 14 residues. V shed 5 bases and J shed 2 bases, with 13 bases lying between them. Germline CDR1 and CDR2: SGHTA and FQGTGA. The CDR3 region has the DNA TGTGCCAGCAGCCCGCCCGGGACCACCTACGAGCAGTACTTC. This codes for CASSPPGTTYEQYF.

The chain joins TRBV5-1 to TRBJ2-1, with D maybe TRBD1 (6 bases). This CDR3 is built from 14 residues. Between the trimmed V and J ends, which lost 4 bases and 3 bases, there was a span of 11 bases. The germline V gene has CDR1 SGHRS and CDR2 YFSETQ. The CDR3 is CASSPGQNYNEQFF. CDR3 DNA sequence: TGCGCCAGCAGCCCCGGACAGAACTACAATGAGCAGTTCTTC.